This T cell receptor beta chain was sequenced during a study of T cell responses to AZD1222 COVID-19 vaccine. The germline V gene has CDR1 ENHRY and CDR2 SYGVKD. This CDR3 comprises 13 residues. The ends were cut back, 6 bases at V and 1 base at J, with 10 bases in the middle. Sequenced by immunoSEQ multiplex PCR; TCRdb stores in-frame clones only, minus some. The sample lists 65,000 to 85,000 clones, approximately 83% occurring once. Here the sequenced sample was peripheral blood, taken 28 days after the second AZD1222 dose. The clonotype comes from an adult who received the AZD1222 COVID-19 vaccine. The V gene is TRBV10-3, the J gene TRBJ2-7, with a weak D call TRBD1 (6 bases). The CDR3 DNA follows: TGTGCCATCAGGGCTGGACAGTCCTACGAGCAGTACTTC. Translating it yields CAIRAGQSYEQYF.